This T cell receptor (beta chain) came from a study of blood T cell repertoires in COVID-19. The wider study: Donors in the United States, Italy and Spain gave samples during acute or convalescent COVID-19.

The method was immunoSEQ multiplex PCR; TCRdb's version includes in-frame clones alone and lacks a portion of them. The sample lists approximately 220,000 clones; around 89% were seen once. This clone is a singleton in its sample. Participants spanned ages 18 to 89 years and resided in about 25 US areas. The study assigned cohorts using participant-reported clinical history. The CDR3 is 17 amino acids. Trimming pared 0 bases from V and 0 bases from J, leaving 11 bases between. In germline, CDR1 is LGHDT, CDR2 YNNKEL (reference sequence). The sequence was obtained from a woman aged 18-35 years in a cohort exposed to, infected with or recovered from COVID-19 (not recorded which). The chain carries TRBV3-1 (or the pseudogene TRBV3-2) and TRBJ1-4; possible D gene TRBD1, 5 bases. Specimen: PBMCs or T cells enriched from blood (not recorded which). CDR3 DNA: TGTGCCAGCAGCCAAGACTCAGGGATGGCAACTAATGAAAAACTGTTTTTT. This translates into CASSQDSGMATNEKLFF.